Below, 22 T cell receptor beta chains from the same sample are listed, as sequenced in a study of shared clonotypes between healthy human individuals (TCRdb year 2020). The method behind the library was the immunoSEQ multiplex PCR assay. TCRdb took this table from immuneACCESS and kept in-frame rearrangements with V and J called. Such tables lack part of the clones; where checked against another copy, unresolved V genes explain under half of the gap, and the rest is unexplained. Recorded for this sample are more than 2 million clones; around 95% of them occurred a single time. The biggest ten clones account for more than 0.1% of the sample. The sequenced material came from naive CD4+ T cells sorted from blood. What the cell subset or site label conveys for this sample: CD45RA+ positively selected. These receptors all come from a man aged 18 to 35 in good health.

The chain joins TRBV29-1 to TRBJ1-1; tentative D call: TRBD1 (6 bases). The V gene's germline CDR1 is SQVTM and CDR2 ANQGSEA. V lost 6 bases to trimming and J lost 1 base, with 15 bases between them. This CDR3 spans 14 amino acids. The CDR3 sequence is CSVGLGGQNTEAFF. The CDR3 coding sequence is TGCAGCGTGGGCCTGGGGGGGCAGAACACTGAAGCTTTCTTT.

The chain has TRBV19 and TRBJ2-3; 10 bases align to TRBD2. V dropped 4 bases and J dropped 3; count of bases not matched to a gene: 7. CDR1 and CDR2 from the germline V gene are LNHDA and SQIVND (reference sequence). The CDR3 consists of 16 residues. In DNA form, the CDR3 reads TGTGCCAGTAGTACCACTAGCGGGGCTTCGACAGATACGCAGTATTTT. It encodes CASSTTSGASTDTQYF.

The gene calls are TRBV6-5 and TRBJ2-3, with D possibly called TRBD1 or TRBD2 (5 bases each). The CDR3 covers 15 residues. With 6 bases removed from V and 3 bases from J, the gap between germline ends came to 16 bases. The V gene's germline CDR1 is MNHEY and CDR2 SVGAGI. The CDR3 reads CASRGTGAGTDTQYF. The CDR3 nucleotides read TGTGCCAGCAGAGGGACCGGGGCCGGGACAGATACGCAGTATTTT.

Worth noting for this clone: The same CDR3 can be traced to other DNA sequences in this sample. J is TRBJ1-4 and V is TRBV30, with D unresolved. In germline, CDR1 is GTSNPN, CDR2 SVGIG (reference sequence). Trimming left V 0 bases short and J 4 bases short, with 9 bases between. The CDR3 is 14 residues long. In DNA form, the CDR3 reads TGTGCCTGGAGTGTACGGAGAAGTAATGAAAAACTGTTTTTT. Amino acid sequence: CAWSVRRSNEKLFF.

This sequence joins TRBV28 and TRBJ2-7; D may match TRBD1 or TRBD2 (5 bases each). V shed 4 bases and J shed 0 bases, with 10 bases lying between them. The V gene's germline CDR1 is MDHEN and CDR2 SYDVKM. The CDR3 contains 14 residues. Here the CDR3 DNA reads TGTGCCAGCAGTTGGGGGAGCAGCTCCTACGAGCAGTACTTC. It translates to CASSWGSSSYEQYF.

The chain links TRBV11-2 to TRBJ2-1; no clear D gene. Germline CDR1 and CDR2: SGHAT and FQNNGV. Trimming took off 0 bases at V and 7 bases at J, with 7 bases between the two ends. The CDR3 contains 13 residues. CDR3 DNA sequence: TGTGCCAGCAGCTTAGATGCTAGTAATGAGCAGTTCTTC. This codes for CASSLDASNEQFF.

In this sample, this clone turned up once. V usage is TRBV7-8 and J usage is TRBJ2-7; no clear D. CDR1 SGHVS and CDR2 FQNEAQ come from the germline V gene. Trimming took 2 bases from V and 2 from J, leaving 10 bases between them. CDR3 size: 14 residues. CDR3 in amino acids: CASSLTAGAYEQYF. CDR3 nucleotides: TGTGCCAGCAGCTTAACGGCTGGAGCCTACGAGCAGTACTTC.

The V and J genes are TRBV9 and TRBJ2-5; D ambiguous. The CDR3 has 13 amino acids. Germline CDR1 is SGDLS and CDR2 is YYNGEE. The ends were cut back, 3 bases at V and 7 bases at J, with 13 bases in the middle. The DNA for the CDR3 is TGTGCCAGCAGCGGAGCGACGGTGGGGACCCAGTACTTC. The encoded protein is CASSGATVGTQYF.

This clone was observed a single time. The genes are TRBV5-1 and TRBJ2-3, with D possibly being TRBD1 or TRBD2 (6 bases each). Germline V gives CDR1 SGHRS, CDR2 YFSETQ. The CDR3 spans 17 residues. V lost 0 bases and J lost 4, with 18 bases in between. CDR3 coding DNA: TGCGCCAGCAGCTTGGATCAGTCTGGGGGGCTGGCAGATACGCAGTATTTT. Its protein is CASSLDQSGGLADTQYF.

The genes are TRBV2 and TRBJ2-7, with 12 bases lining up with TRBD2. The CDR3 has 15 amino acids. The germline gives CDR1 SNHLY, CDR2 FYNNEI. Trimming at V came to 5 bases and at J to 2 bases, leaving 4 bases not matched to a gene. The DNA for the CDR3 is TGTGCCAGCAGTAAGACTAGCGGGGGCCCCTACGAGCAGTACTTC. This translates into CASSKTSGGPYEQYF. Full variable domain (rest looked up from reference TRBV2 and TRBJ2-7): EPEVTQTPSHQVTQMGQEVILRCVPISNHLYFYWYRQILGQKVEFLVSFYNNEISEKSEIFDDQFSVERPDGSNFTLKIRSTKLEDSAMYFCASSKTSGGPYEQYFGPGTRLTVT.

This chain connects TRBV5-1 to TRBJ2-1; D unresolved. V was pared by 4 bases and J by 4 bases, with 15 bases between. This CDR3 has 15 residues. Germline values: CDR1 SGHRS, CDR2 YFSETQ. In DNA form, the CDR3 reads TGCGCCAGCAGCCCTGGTGAGTCACCTTACAATGAGCAGTTCTTC. Amino acids: CASSPGESPYNEQFF.

The chain employs TRBV7-6 and TRBJ2-1; unclear D gene. The CDR3 is 14 residues long. The V gene lost 8 bases and the J gene lost 3 bases, with 14 bases spanning the gap. Per germline, CDR1 SGHVS and CDR2 FNYEAQ. In nucleotides, the CDR3 is TGTGCCAGCGCTAACCTGGATAGCTACAATGAGCAGTTCTTC. Its protein is CASANLDSYNEQFF.

CDR3 sequence: CASSVGEPALETQYF. CDR3 nucleotides: TGCGCCAGCAGTGTAGGCGAACCAGCCCTAGAGACCCAGTACTTC. The chain carries TRBV5-1 and TRBJ2-5, with D unclear. Trimming stripped 5 bases from V and 4 bases from J, with 18 bases between. This CDR3 has 15 amino acids. CDR1 and CDR2 (germline): SGHRS, YFSETQ.

This clone was found once. This sequence joins TRBV27 and TRBJ1-2; 8 nucleotides match TRBD1. V dropped 5 bases and J dropped 1; count of bases not matched to a gene: 6. The CDR3 extends over 15 amino acids. Germline CDR1 MNHEY, CDR2 SMNVEV (reference sequence). The CDR3 coding sequence is TGTGCCAGCAGTGGACAGGGTGGGGATAACTATGGCTACACCTTC. Translation: CASSGQGGDNYGYTF.

The chain links TRBV15 to TRBJ1-6; D is unclear. V shed 3 bases and J shed 5 bases, with 2 bases lying between them. CDR1 and CDR2 (germline): LNHNV, YYDKDF (reference sequence). The CDR3 length is 12 residues. CDR3: CATSRNNSPLHF. The DNA for the CDR3 is TGTGCCACCAGCAGGAATAATTCACCCCTCCACTTT.

V is TRBV19 and J is TRBJ2-7; TRBD1 agrees at 9 bases. V trimming: 3 bases; J trimming: 4 bases; junction bases outside the gene matches: 7. Germline CDR1 is LNHDA and CDR2 is SQIVND (reference sequence). CDR3 size: 15 residues. The CDR3 coding sequence is TGTGCCAGTAGTATGAGACAGGGGGTGGTATACGAGCAGTACTTC. It encodes CASSMRQGVVYEQYF.

The rearrangement uses TRBV19 and TRBJ1-2; unclear D gene. Germline V gene sequence: CDR1 LNHDA, CDR2 SQIVND (reference sequence). This CDR3 has 14 residues. V lost 3 bases and J lost 0, with 8 bases in between. CDR3 DNA: TGTGCCAGTAGTATCGAACATGCTAACTATGGCTACACCTTC. The encoded protein is CASSIEHANYGYTF.

The chain has TRBV18 and TRBJ2-1, with a weak D call TRBD2 (5 bases). V lost 3 bases and J lost 7, with 22 bases in between. The germline CDR1 and CDR2 sequences are KGHSH and LQKENI. The length of the CDR3 is 17 residues. The CDR3 coding sequence is TGTGCCAGCTCACCCCGGGATCTATCTATCGCCGGGAATGAGCAGTTCTTC. Translation: CASSPRDLSIAGNEQFF.

Notes on this clone: The sample carries other DNA sequences with the same CDR3. The chain joins TRBV18 to TRBJ2-2; D might be TRBD2 (6 bases). This CDR3 has 16 residues. Germline-derived CDR1 and CDR2 are KGHSH and LQKENI. Trimming pared 3 bases from V and 3 bases from J, leaving 14 bases between. CDR3 sequence reads: CASSPLGTGDTGELFF. In DNA form, the CDR3 reads TGTGCCAGCTCACCTTTAGGGACTGGTGACACCGGGGAGCTGTTTTTT.

V usage is TRBV11-2 and J usage is TRBJ1-6, with D perhaps matching TRBD1 (5 bases). V was clipped by 4 bases and J by 9 bases, with 16 bases between them. Germline lookup yields CDR1 SGHAT and CDR2 FQNNGV. The CDR3 extends over 15 amino acids. This CDR3 reads CASSYRDSRPSPLHF. The DNA of the CDR3 is TGTGCCAGCAGCTATAGGGACTCCCGGCCTTCACCCCTCCACTTT. Together with reference TRBV11-2 and TRBJ1-6, the CDR3 gives the full variable domain: EAGVAQSPRYKIIEKRQSVAFWCNPISGHATLYWYQQILGQGPKLLIQFQNNGVVDDSQLPKDRFSAERLKGVDSTLKIQPAKLEDSAVYLCASSYRDSRPSPLHFGNGTRLTVT.

This clone was counted once. Other nucleotide sequences from this sample produce the same CDR3. The V gene is TRBV18, the J gene TRBJ1-6, with 7 bases fitting TRBD1. CDR3 size: 14 residues. The germline V gene encodes CDR1 KGHSH and CDR2 LQKENI. J gave up 6 bases and V 3 bases, and 2 bases lay outside the gene matches. The CDR3 spells CASSPRDSNSPLHF. CDR3 sequence (DNA): TGTGCCAGCTCACCTCGGGACAGTAATTCACCCCTCCACTTT.

The table lists this clone with a count of one. The V and J genes are TRBV28 and TRBJ1-5, with D unresolved. Trimming shortened V by 7 bases and J by 0 bases, and 13 bases separated the two germline ends. Germline V gene sequence: CDR1 MDHEN, CDR2 SYDVKM. This CDR3 has 15 amino acids. CDR3 in amino acids: CASTRKIVSNQPQHF. CDR3 coding DNA: TGTGCCAGCACCCGTAAGATTGTTAGCAATCAGCCCCAGCATTTT.